Listed here is a single T cell receptor (beta chain). There is no known antigen for this receptor. Nothing much larger sits one base from this clone, and base qualities are not available. Libraries were constructed by the immunoSEQ multiplex PCR assay. The authors processed their data as follows. Preprocessing removed nonproductive sequences and CDR3s not starting with C, not ending with F or W, or shorter than 7 amino acids. Antigen-specific clonotypes were called with the MANAFEST web app, based on expansion relative to reference and other culture wells. A clone was considered positive if significant expansion relative to the reference culture was observed in 2 of 3 replicate wells at an FDR below 0.05. Positive clones also required significant expansion versus all other tandem wells and an odds ratio above 5. CDR3 homology was quantified as pairwise Levenshtein distance, calculated with the stringdist R package after three terminal residues were trimmed from each end. In TCRdb, the immuneACCESS table is reduced to in-frame sequences with V and J assigned. These tables do not hold every clone; where another copy was compared, an unresolved V gene accounts for under half, and the others remain unexplained. Clone size and V and J calls were adopted from that table, with D and trimming inferred from the DNA. Recorded for this sample are roughly 20,000 clones; around 77% of them occurred a single time. Of the sample, about 17% falls within the top ten clones.

CD4+ T cells from unexposed donors were collected before the COVID-19 pandemic (2011-2018). Following 10 days of culture, the EasySep CD4+ T cell isolation kit was used to isolate CD4+ T cells. Unexposed donor CD4+ T cells were tested for reactivity to SARS-CoV-2 S and N and four common cold coronavirus spike pools, as cell number allowed. Two million PBMCs per well were cultured in IMDM with approximately 4.8% human AB serum and about 10 IU/ml IL-2. Half of the culture medium was replaced with fresh IL-2-containing medium on days 3 and 7. In general, every peptide culture condition was set up in three replicate wells. Leukapheresis product for the unexposed donors was bought commercially. Ficoll-Paque PLUS gradient centrifugation was used to isolate PBMCs from leukapheresis product or whole blood. PBMCs were either cryopreserved at -140°C or used fresh in the expansion assay. The QIAamp Micro DNA Kit was used to extract genomic DNA from the CD4+ T cells.

The data derive from a study of CD4 T cells in relation to SARS-CoV-2 and coronaviruses (dated by TCRdb to the early 2020s). Regarding the complete study: In the ViraFEST assay, PBMCs were cultured with antigen for about eleven days, after which TCR beta CDR3s were sequenced to identify clonal expansions specific to the antigen. The negative reference condition was either a culture with an HIV-1 Nef peptide pool or a culture with no peptide. Using patient-derived lymphoblastoid cell lines, the shared crossreactive spike epitopes were mapped to their HLA restriction. At the level of individual TCR clonotypes, the study evaluated whether memory CD4+ T cells crossreact between the spike proteins of SARS-CoV-2 and those of common cold coronaviruses. The Adaptive Biotechnologies TCR-sequencing kit was used for samples from a few pre-COVID donors and for the naive versus memory experiments, whereas the other data were Illumina-based. A different TCR-beta assay, based on Illumina, was used to sequence expansion assays from other donors in the study. Broad study findings and their caveats: Small numbers of patients and of tested TCRs limited the study. In roughly two thirds of donors, memory CD4+ clonotypes turned up that crossrecognized SARS-CoV-2 and at least one common cold coronavirus spike. Crossreactivity analysis centred on spike protein, so crossreactivity against other viral proteins was not assessed. Pre-pandemic and post-infection samples were not both contributed by any donor, so tracing of the source of pre-existing responses was limited. Crossreactive clones showed significantly weaker SARS-CoV-2-driven expansion than monoreactive clones, consistent with antigenic imprinting.

V gives up 5 bases and J gives up 3 bases, and the segment between their germline ends measures 10 bases. Including the terminal cysteine and phenylalanine, the CDR3 comprises 13 residues. CDR3 DNA is the only sequence kept; it has 39 bases, read in frame from the first base. The TCR comes from a human donor in good health. Sequences were obtained from CD4+ T cells from PBMCs, cultured in vitro. Recombination connected TRBV12-3 or TRBV12-4 to TRBJ1-1; tentative D gene TRBD1, with 5 bases matching. The CDR3 protein: CASSTRGDTEAFF. The nucleotide sequence reads as follows: TGTGCCAGCAGTACTCGGGGGGACACTGAAGCTTTCTTT.